A single sample is the source of the 22 T cell receptor beta chains below, sequenced in a study of cytomegalovirus exposure and HLA in healthy donors. PCR primers comprised 60 Vbeta and 13 Jbeta primers. Only in-frame clones appear in the TCRdb table, and some are missing; sequencing was by immunoSEQ multiplex PCR. The table records 130,000 to 150,000 clones, approximately 79% of them present only once. The sequenced sample consisted of PBMCs. Every receptor here comes from a woman aged 40 to 50 in good health and CMV-seropositive.

The table lists this clone with a count of one. V and J are TRBV18 and TRBJ1-1, with D possibly being TRBD1 (5 bases). Germline loops: CDR1 KGHSH, CDR2 LQKENI. Trimming left V 0 bases short and J 0 bases short, with 14 bases between. CDR3 length equals 17 residues. CDR3 bases: TGTGCCAGCTCACCACCGATGGGGGGAATCATGAACACTGAAGCTTTCTTT. This gives the protein CASSPPMGGIMNTEAFF.

This clone was counted between two and nine times. The chain uses TRBV7-9 and TRBJ1-5; 7 bases map to TRBD1. This CDR3 spans 13 amino acids. V shed 5 bases and J 7 bases; nucleotides not matched to a gene: 5. CDR1 SEHNR and CDR2 FQNEAQ come from the germline V gene (reference sequence). In DNA form, the CDR3 reads TGTGCCAGCAGCCCGGGGGACAGACAGCCCCAGCATTTT. Its translation: CASSPGDRQPQHF. Full variable domain (missing parts from reference TRBV7-9 and TRBJ1-5): DTGVSQNPRHKITKRGQNVTFRCDPISEHNRLYWYRQTLGQGPEFLTYFQNEAQLEKSRLLSDRFSAERPKGSFSTLEIQRTEQGDSAMYLCASSPGDRQPQHFGDGTRLSIL.

The chain joins TRBV29-1 to TRBJ1-1; no definite D call. This CDR3 contains 13 residues. The ends were cut back, 4 bases at V and 2 bases at J, with 11 bases in the middle. Germline CDR1 reads SQVTM; CDR2 reads ANQGSEA. In nucleotides, the CDR3 is TGCAGCGTTGTTAGAGGTACCAACACTGAAGCTTTCTTT. It encodes CSVVRGTNTEAFF. Full variable domain (remainder filled in from reference TRBV29-1 and TRBJ1-1): SAVISQKPSRDICQRGTSLTIQCQVDSQVTMMFWYRQQPGQSLTLIATANQGSEATYESGFVIDKFPISRPNLTFSTLTVSNMSPEDSSIYLCSVVRGTNTEAFFGQGTRLTVV.

This rearrangement joins TRBV18 to TRBJ2-3; 11 positions match TRBD2. CDR1 KGHSH and CDR2 LQKENI come from the germline V gene. There are 15 residues in the CDR3. The V segment lost 4 bases and the J segment 1 base; nucleotides outside the gene matches: 1. The CDR3 sequence: CASSLTSGGTDTQYF. CDR3 coding DNA: TGTGCCAGCTCACTGACTAGCGGGGGCACAGATACGCAGTATTTT.

The chain employs TRBV13 and TRBJ1-4; possible D gene TRBD1, 6 bases. V lost 3 bases and J 6 bases, leaving 17 bases between the germline ends. This CDR3 has 16 residues. Germline CDR1 is PRHDT and CDR2 is FYEKMQ (reference sequence). CDR3 loop: CASSFSKQGRDEKLFF. DNA for the CDR3: TGTGCCAGCAGCTTCTCCAAACAGGGACGGGATGAAAAACTGTTTTTT.

A few counts support this clone. The gene calls are TRBV5-5 and TRBJ2-1; 9 bases fit TRBD1. The CDR3 extends over 16 amino acids. V gave up 4 bases and J gave up 7 bases; unmatched junction bases: 12. Germline CDR1 and CDR2: SGHKS and YYEKEE (reference sequence). Here the CDR3 DNA reads TGTGCCAGCAGCGCAATGCCGGGACAGGGCATAAATGAGCAGTTCTTC. Translated, it gives CASSAMPGQGINEQFF.

This sequence joins TRBV6-1 and TRBJ2-3; 10 bases fit TRBD2. This CDR3 has 15 residues. From germline, CDR1 is MNHNS and CDR2 SASEGT. V lost 4 bases and J lost 4; bases outside the gene matches: 5. The CDR3 DNA follows: TGTGCCAGCAGTGTTACAGCGGGGGGGTCAGATACGCAGTATTTT. Translation gives CASSVTAGGSDTQYF.

The rearrangement joins TRBV28 to TRBJ1-1; D uncertain. Between the trimmed V and J ends, which lost 2 bases and 11 bases, there was a span of 9 bases. The V gene's germline CDR1 is MDHEN and CDR2 SYDVKM. The CDR3 length is 11 residues. CDR3 sequence: CASSLQSGAFF. CDR3 coding DNA: TGTGCCAGCAGTTTACAGTCCGGGGCTTTCTTT.

The sample holds a few counts of this clone. The CDR3 region is CASSERTGGIYGYTF. Written as DNA, the CDR3 is TGCGCCAGCAGCGAGCGGACAGGGGGCATATATGGCTACACCTTC. The chain carries TRBV5-1 and TRBJ1-2; 11 positions agree with TRBD1. Trimming took 4 bases from V and 5 from J; bases not matched to a gene: 7. CDR3 length equals 15 residues. CDR1 and CDR2 (germline): SGHRS, YFSETQ.

The chain joins TRBV9 to TRBJ2-5; 9 bases fit TRBD2. Per germline, CDR1 SGDLS and CDR2 YYNGEE. This CDR3 is built from 16 residues. The junction had 8 bases not matched to a gene; V was cut back by 0 bases and J by 5 bases. CDR3 loop: CASSVGAGGPGETQYF. In nucleotides, the CDR3 is TGTGCCAGCAGCGTAGGTGCGGGGGGGCCCGGGGAGACCCAGTACTTC.

This chain connects TRBV6-1 to TRBJ2-2; the D gene is possibly TRBD2 (6 bases). The CDR3 has 13 amino acids. The germline V gene encodes CDR1 MNHNS and CDR2 SASEGT. The V and J ends lost 9 bases and 5 bases respectively, with 13 bases between them. CDR3 residues: CASWGDQTGELFF. CDR3 nucleotides: TGTGCCAGTTGGGGGGATCAGACCGGGGAGCTGTTTTTT.

This rearrangement joins TRBV19 to TRBJ2-7, with D perhaps TRBD1 (6 bases). CDR3 length: 13 residues. The V gene lost 5 bases and the J gene lost 2 bases, with 10 bases spanning the gap. Germline V CDR1 and CDR2: LNHDA, SQIVND (reference sequence). The DNA of the CDR3 is TGTGCCAGTAGTCCCGGACAGACCTACGAGCAGTACTTC. As protein: CASSPGQTYEQYF.

The chain couples TRBV4-1 to TRBJ2-3; TRBD1 might be the D (5 bases). Germline CDR1 and CDR2: MGHRA and YSYEKL. Deletions cut 4 bases from V and 1 base from J, with 15 bases between. The CDR3 runs 16 residues. The CDR3 DNA follows: TGCGCCAGCAGCCCGTGGGGCCTAGTCGGCACAGATACGCAGTATTTT. It yields the protein CASSPWGLVGTDTQYF.

V is TRBV2 and J is TRBJ1-1; no definite D call. CDR3 length: 14 residues. Germline V lookup: CDR1 SNHLY, CDR2 FYNNEI. Trimming removed 4 bases from V and 5 bases from J, with 14 bases in between. The CDR3 region is CASSGGRGRTEAFF. The CDR3 DNA reads TGTGCCAGCAGTGGAGGGCGAGGGAGGACTGAAGCTTTCTTT. Drawing the rest from reference TRBV2 and TRBJ1-1, the complete variable domain is EPEVTQTPSHQVTQMGQEVILRCVPISNHLYFYWYRQILGQKVEFLVSFYNNEISEKSEIFDDQFSVERPDGSNFTLKIRSTKLEDSAMYFCASSGGRGRTEAFFGQGTRLTVV.

The chain joins TRBV7-9 to TRBJ2-1, with TRBD1 identical over 7 bases. V shed 1 base and J 0 bases; nucleotides not matched to a gene: 6. CDR1 and CDR2 (germline): SEHNR, FQNEAQ (reference sequence). This CDR3 contains 17 residues. CDR3 amino acids: CASSLEGARSSYNEQFF. CDR3 sequence (DNA): TGTGCCAGCAGCTTAGAGGGGGCGAGGAGCTCCTACAATGAGCAGTTCTTC.

This chain uses TRBV2 with TRBJ1-1; D is perhaps TRBD1 (6 bases). V lost 5 bases to trimming and J lost 1 base, with 11 bases between them. CDR1 and CDR2 (germline): SNHLY, FYNNEI. This CDR3 comprises 14 residues. The CDR3: CASSFMTGNTEAFF. In DNA form, the CDR3 reads TGTGCCAGCAGTTTCATGACAGGGAACACTGAAGCTTTCTTT.

CDR3 nucleotides: TGTGCCAGCAGCAAATGGGAGGACAGGGATTCACCCCTCCACTTT. It encodes CASSKWEDRDSPLHF. The V call is TRBV21-1, the J call TRBJ1-6; the D segment call TRBD1 is taken from the table without a DNA check. TRBV21-1 is a pseudogene. The CDR3 covers 15 residues.

This clone was recorded a few times. DNA for the CDR3: TGTGCCTGGAAGGGTACAGGGGGGAATTCACCCCTCCACTTT. Amino acids: CAWKGTGGNSPLHF. The chain employs TRBV30 and TRBJ1-6; TRBD1 aligns across 8 bases. Trimming at V came to 4 bases and at J to 7 bases, leaving 6 bases not matched to a gene. The CDR3 has 14 residues. Germline V CDR1 and CDR2: GTSNPN, SVGIG (reference sequence).

The gene calls are TRBV5-1 and TRBJ2-7, with 8 bases fitting TRBD1. The CDR3 covers 14 residues. J gave up 4 bases and V 3 bases, and 6 bases lay outside the gene matches. CDR1 is SGHRS and CDR2 is YFSETQ in the germline V gene. DNA of the CDR3: TGCGCCAGCAGCTCGCAGGGGGCTCCGTACGAGCAGTACTTC. Translated, it gives CASSSQGAPYEQYF.

The chain uses TRBV2 and TRBJ2-7; D gene ambiguous. The CDR3 is made up of 13 amino acids. Trimming took 5 bases from V and 5 from J, leaving 13 bases between them. Germline values: CDR1 SNHLY, CDR2 FYNNEI. CDR3 region: CASSPFQKNEQYF. CDR3 nucleotides: TGTGCCAGCAGTCCATTCCAGAAGAACGAGCAGTACTTC. The full variable domain, rest sourced from reference TRBV2 and TRBJ2-7, is EPEVTQTPSHQVTQMGQEVILRCVPISNHLYFYWYRQILGQKVEFLVSFYNNEISEKSEIFDDQFSVERPDGSNFTLKIRSTKLEDSAMYFCASSPFQKNEQYFGPGTRLTVT.

The V call is TRBV6-1, the J call TRBJ2-4; 12 nucleotides line up with TRBD1. The CDR3 has 14 residues. V lost 9 bases to trimming and J lost 9 bases; unmatched junction nucleotides: 9. Germline CDR1 reads MNHNS; CDR2 reads SASEGT. CDR3 nucleotide sequence: TGTGCCAGTGGGACAGGGGGCCCTAATCCCATTCAGTACTTC. Its translation: CASGTGGPNPIQYF.

There are a few counts of this clone. The rearrangement joins TRBV2 to TRBJ1-5; unclear D gene. The CDR3 has 15 residues. Trimming shortened V by 2 bases and J by 2 bases, and 10 bases separated the two germline ends. CDR1 is SNHLY and CDR2 is FYNNEI in the germline V gene. CDR3 bases: TGTGCCAGCAGTGAACAGGTTTGGGGCAATCAGCCCCAGCATTTT. It encodes CASSEQVWGNQPQHF. The whole variable domain, remainder taken from reference TRBV2 and TRBJ1-5, is EPEVTQTPSHQVTQMGQEVILRCVPISNHLYFYWYRQILGQKVEFLVSFYNNEISEKSEIFDDQFSVERPDGSNFTLKIRSTKLEDSAMYFCASSEQVWGNQPQHFGDGTRLSIL.